Below, 15 T cell receptor beta chains from the same sample are listed, as sequenced in a study of blood T cells in healthy people across ages (dated by TCRdb to between 2014 and 2017). Receptor libraries were prepared by 5' RACE. Sequencing instrument: Illumina HiSeq 2500. A second PCR of 7 to 11 cycles was run with a J-beta primer mix and a sample-barcoded 5' primer. The public sequencing data were trimmed at Q25 with fastp and processed into clonotypes with MiXCR by TCRdb, which kept only in-frame beta chains. CDR3 protein sequences are deduplicated, and each keeps its most common genes and DNA. Here the sample has hundreds of thousands of distinct CDR3 sequences; roughly 60% occur a single time. The ten largest clones capture roughly 20% of the sample. Sequencing input: blood. The source is a man aged 30 to 39 in good health.

The V call is TRBV5-8, the J call TRBJ2-3, with D tentatively TRBD2 (5 bases). With 4 bases removed from V and 3 bases from J, the gap between germline ends came to 15 bases. Germline lookup yields CDR1 SGHTS and CDR2 YDEGEE. The CDR3 runs to 15 residues. As DNA, the CDR3 is TGTGCCAGCAGCCGGGCCGGAGGTGGAACAGATACGCAGTATTTT. Translation gives CASSRAGGGTDTQYF.

The genes are TRBV10-3 and TRBJ2-5; D unclear. V shed 0 bases and J shed 4 bases, with 12 bases lying between them. Germline V lookup: CDR1 ENHRY, CDR2 SYGVKD. CDR3 size: 15 residues. CDR3 amino acids: CAISESAPLGETQYF. The CDR3 coding sequence is TGTGCCATCAGTGAGTCGGCCCCGCTGGGAGAGACCCAGTACTTC.

The V gene is TRBV6-2 or TRBV6-3, the J gene TRBJ2-3; tentatively, D is TRBD2 (6 bases). V lost 6 bases and J lost 2, with 27 bases in between. In germline, CDR1 is MNHEY, CDR2 SVGEGT. The CDR3 covers 19 residues. The CDR3 nucleotides are TGTGCCAGCAGAGACTTGGGGCGGGACCGGAACCCCATCACAGATACGCAGTATTTT. It specifies CASRDLGRDRNPITDTQYF.

This clonotype was found a few times. CDR3 amino acids: CASSFDEGATTYEQYF. The CDR3 region has the DNA TGTGCCAGCAGCTTCGACGAGGGGGCCACTACCTACGAGCAGTACTTC. The chain uses TRBV11-1 and TRBJ2-7, with 7 positions matching TRBD1. The V and J ends lost 3 bases and 2 bases, in that order; junction bases with no gene match: 10. Germline V gene lookup returns CDR1 SGHAT and CDR2 FQDESV (reference sequence). The CDR3 length is 16 residues.

The gene calls are TRBV29-1 and TRBJ1-2; D is uncertain. Germline assignment: CDR1 SQVTM and CDR2 ANQGSEA. The length of the CDR3 is 11 residues. The CDR3 is CSTDFTDGYTF. CDR3 coding DNA: TGCAGTACTGACTTTACGGATGGCTACACCTTC. Full variable domain (remainder filled in from reference TRBV29-1 and TRBJ1-2): SAVISQKPSRDICQRGTSLTIQCQVDSQVTMMFWYRQQPGQSLTLIATANQGSEATYESGFVIDKFPISRPNLTFSTLTVSNMSPEDSSIYLCSTDFTDGYTFGSGTRLTVV.

This CDR3 reads CASSESQVYEQYF. CDR3 nucleotide sequence: TGCGCCAGCAGTGAGTCGCAGGTCTACGAGCAGTACTTC. This chain connects TRBV10-1 to TRBJ2-7; no clear D gene. Germline CDR1 reads WNHNN; CDR2 reads SYGVQD (reference sequence). CDR3 length: 13 amino acids. The V gene lost 0 bases and the J gene lost 3 bases, with 6 bases spanning the gap.

The rearrangement joins TRBV12-3 or TRBV12-4 to TRBJ2-2, with no clear D. This CDR3 comprises 14 residues. Trimming removed 4 bases at V and 5 bases at J, with 11 bases between. DNA of the CDR3: TGTGCCAGCAGTTCCCCCGGGCTAACCGGGGAGCTGTTTTTT. Translating gives CASSSPGLTGELFF.

The chain joins TRBV27 to TRBJ2-1; D possibly corresponds to TRBD1 (5 bases). The tail of the sequence fits TRBJ2-7 better, so the J call may be wrong. The CDR3 length is 16 residues. From germline, CDR1 is MNHEY and CDR2 SMNVEV (reference sequence). The CDR3 reads CASSFREWGSYNEQYF. The CDR3 DNA follows: TGTGCCAGCAGTTTTAGAGAATGGGGCTCCTACAATGAGCAGTACTTC.

The chain joins TRBV28 to TRBJ2-5; D not resolved. The germline V and J ends were trimmed by 8 bases and 4 bases, with 8 bases remaining between them. This CDR3 has 11 amino acids. Germline CDR1 is MDHEN and CDR2 is SYDVKM. CDR3 sequence (DNA): TGTGCCAGCTCAGCCCCAGAGACCCAGTACTTC. Protein: CASSAPETQYF. The variable domain in full, with the rest retrieved from reference TRBV28 and TRBJ2-5, is DVKVTQSSRYLVKRTGEKVFLECVQDMDHENMFWYRQDPGLGLRLIYFSYDVKMKEKGDIPEGYSVSREKKERFSLILESASTNQTSMYLCASSAPETQYFGPGTRLLVL.

This sequence joins TRBV7-9 and TRBJ2-3; 10 nucleotides agree with TRBD2. This CDR3 has 17 amino acids. Trimming removed 1 base from V and 7 bases from J; junction bases left unmatched: 11. Germline CDR1 SEHNR, CDR2 FQNEAQ (reference sequence). The CDR3 nucleotides are TGTGCCAGCAGCTTAGGTTCTTCGGGACTAGCGATATATACGCAGTATTTT. This encodes CASSLGSSGLAIYTQYF.

The chain recombines TRBV5-1 with TRBJ2-1; possible D gene TRBD2, 6 bases. The germline V and J ends were trimmed by 2 bases and 2 bases, with 11 bases remaining between them. The CDR3 covers 15 residues. The germline V gene encodes CDR1 SGHRS and CDR2 YFSETQ. Written as DNA, the CDR3 is TGCGCCAGCAGCTTCGCGGGGCCTGCCTACAATGAGCAGTTCTTC. Its protein product is CASSFAGPAYNEQFF.

The chain links TRBV7-2 to TRBJ2-4; 9 bases are shared with TRBD1. The J call is uncertain, as TRBJ2-7 better fits the DNA end. The CDR3 has 14 amino acids. CDR1 and CDR2 (germline): SGHTA, FQGNSA. The CDR3 sequence is CASSPRQGEYEQYF. The CDR3 nucleotides read TGTGCCAGCAGCCCGCGACAGGGGGAATACGAGCAGTACTTC.

The chain links TRBV6-1 to TRBJ2-7; a possible D gene is TRBD1 (5 bases). V was pared by 6 bases and J by 9 bases, with 15 bases between. In germline, CDR1 is MNHNS, CDR2 SASEGT. CDR3 length equals 12 residues. In nucleotides, the CDR3 is TGTGCCAGCAGCCTAACAGGCAGTTGGCAGTACTTC. It translates to CASSLTGSWQYF.

This clonotype was seen just once. The chain uses TRBV6-1 and TRBJ2-7, with 8 nucleotides matching TRBD2. After removal of 6 bases from V and 4 bases from J, the junction contained 11 bases not matched to a gene. Germline CDR1 is MNHNS and CDR2 is SASEGT. The CDR3 loop spans 15 amino acids. The CDR3 loop reads CASRGASGRSYEQYF. CDR3 in DNA: TGTGCCAGCAGGGGGGCCAGCGGGAGATCGTACGAGCAGTACTTC.

This clonotype appeared many times. The V and J genes are TRBV7-2 and TRBJ2-1; 8 positions match TRBD2. Trimming cost V 3 bases and J 4 bases; bases outside gene matches: 5. CDR3 size: 15 residues. Germline V CDR1 and CDR2: SGHTA, FQGNSA. DNA of the CDR3: TGTGCCAGCAGCTTTGGGACTAGTGGTTACAATGAGCAGTTCTTC. Residues: CASSFGTSGYNEQFF.